Listed below are T cell receptor beta chains from one sample, sequenced in a study of cytomegalovirus exposure and HLA in healthy donors. TCRdb's copy holds only in-frame clones and misses some; the assay was immunoSEQ multiplex PCR. This table holds around 130,000 clones, just over 70% found once. Sequenced input: PBMCs. Receptors were obtained from a woman aged 55 to 70 in good health and CMV-seropositive. Each CDR3 is given with its conserved first and last residue. D genes are given only for firm matches. Clone size appears in some rows only: once, few, many, or a class for an expanded clone.

v_call	j_call	clone_size	d_call	cdr3_nt	cdr3_aa
TRBV2	TRBJ2-7	.	.	TGTGCCAGCAGGGCATCTGCAGGGGCCACCTACGAGCAGTACTTC	CASRASAGATYEQYF
TRBV7-2	TRBJ2-1	.	TRBD2	TGTGCCAGCAGCTTTACTAGCGGGGGCAACAATGAGCAGTTCTTC	CASSFTSGGNNEQFF
TRBV7-2	TRBJ1-2	.	.	TGTGCCAGCAGCTCCAGGGTGGCTAACTATGGCTACACCTTC	CASSSRVANYGYTF
TRBV6-5	TRBJ2-7	.	.	TGTGCCAGCAGTTACGGGCCGGGGGCCTACGAGCAGTACTTC	CASSYGPGAYEQYF
TRBV7-2	TRBJ2-2	once	TRBD2	TGTGCCAGCAGCTTGAATGGCGGGGGGGGCCTTGGCACCGGGGAGCTGTTTTTT	CASSLNGGGGLGTGELFF
TRBV9	TRBJ2-1	.	TRBD2	TGTGCCAGCAGCGTAGACTTAGCGGGGGGGATTAATGAGCAGTTCTTC	CASSVDLAGGINEQFF
TRBV7-9	TRBJ1-5	.	.	TGTGCCAGCAGCGACACAGGCGAATTTAGCAATCAGCCCCAGCATTTT	CASSDTGEFSNQPQHF
TRBV7-3	TRBJ2-1	.	TRBD2	TGTGCCAGCAGCCCCGGGACTAGCGGGGCTGATGAGCAGTTCTTC	CASSPGTSGADEQFF
TRBV28	TRBJ1-1	.	.	TGTGCCAGCAGTGGCAGCGTGAACACTGAAGCTTTCTTT	CASSGSVNTEAFF
TRBV6-1	TRBJ1-6	.	.	TGTGCCACCCAGGGTTCCTCACCCCTCCACTTT	CATQGSSPLHF
TRBV5-1	TRBJ2-3	.	TRBD2	TGCGCCAGCAGCATCCGTGCTAGCGGGGGGGCAGATACGCAGTATTTT	CASSIRASGGADTQYF
TRBV19	TRBJ1-2	.	TRBD1	TGTGCCAGTAGGACCAGGGGGAGCCCCTATGGCTACACCTTC	CASRTRGSPYGYTF
TRBV4-1	TRBJ1-2	.	.	TGCGCCAGCAGCCAAGAATGGGGGACAAGCAAATCCCGGGGCTACACCTTC	CASSQEWGTSKSRGYTF
TRBV7-3	TRBJ2-4	.	.	TGTGCCAGCAGCTCTGCCGGGTCCACGAACATTCAGTACTTC	CASSSAGSTNIQYF
TRBV5-4	TRBJ1-1	.	.	TGTGCCAGCAGCTTGGGAGGGTGGAGGGGCAGCACTGAAGCTTTCTTT	CASSLGGWRGSTEAFF
TRBV19	TRBJ1-2	.	.	TGTGCCAGTACCGACAGGACCTATGGCTACACCTTC	CASTDRTYGYTF
TRBV5-8	TRBJ1-2	.	TRBD1	TGTGCCAGCATCTACCGGGACAGGTCTTTCTATGGCTACACCTTC	CASIYRDRSFYGYTF
TRBV5-1	TRBJ1-2	.	TRBD1	TGCGCCAGCAGCTTGGCAGGGGGCTTTGGCTATGGCTACACCTTC	CASSLAGGFGYGYTF
TRBV4-2	TRBJ2-7	.	TRBD2	TGTGCCAGCAGCCAAATTGGGACTAGCGGGGGCCGGAGCTCCTACGAGCAGTACTTC	CASSQIGTSGGRSSYEQYF
TRBV5-1	TRBJ1-4	few	TRBD1	TGCGCCAGCATGCCGGGACAGGGGGGAAAACTGTTTTTT	CASMPGQGGKLFF
TRBV6-1	TRBJ2-4	.	TRBD1	TGTGCCAGCAGTGAGGGGGACAGGGGGACTATTCAGTACTTC	CASSEGDRGTIQYF
TRBV11-3	TRBJ2-2	.	.	TGTGCCAGCAGCTCCCAAGCCACGTCCGGGGAGCTGTTTTTT	CASSSQATSGELFF
TRBV5-1	TRBJ1-2	.	.	TGCGCCAGCAGCCCGGCGAGGGCCCTGGACTATGGCTACACCTTC	CASSPARALDYGYTF
TRBV19	TRBJ1-1	.	TRBD1	TGTGCCAGTATAAAGGGGGACAGAATAAACACTGAAGCTTTCTTT	CASIKGDRINTEAFF
TRBV12-5	TRBJ1-1	.	.	TGTGCTAGTGGTTTGTACGGCCCTAGGCAGACTGAAGCTTTCTTT	CASGLYGPRQTEAFF
TRBV18	TRBJ1-1	.	.	TGTGCCAGCTCACCATCGACAGGCGTGTACGCTGAAGCTTTCTTT	CASSPSTGVYAEAFF
TRBV5-1	TRBJ2-3	.	TRBD1	TGCGCCAGCAGCCGAACAGGGGACCCCACAGATACGCAGTATTTT	CASSRTGDPTDTQYF
TRBV5-6	TRBJ2-3	once	TRBD1	TGTGCCAGCAGCTCGGGGACAGTCACAGATACGCAGTATTTT	CASSSGTVTDTQYF
TRBV7-8	TRBJ1-5	.	.	TGTGCCAGCAGCTTAGCGGAGGAAGGGCAGCCCCAGCATTTT	CASSLAEEGQPQHF
TRBV14	TRBJ1-2	.	TRBD1	TGTGCCAGCAGCCTCGACAGGGATCGGGGCTATGGCTACACCTTC	CASSLDRDRGYGYTF
TRBV9	TRBJ1-4	.	.	TGTGCCAGCAGCGTAGCGGGGGGGCCGAGGGGTGAAAAACTGTTTTTT	CASSVAGGPRGEKLFF
TRBV5-1	TRBJ1-2	.	TRBD1	TGCGCCAGCAGCTTGGCCTCAGGGGGCGGGGGCAATGGCTACACCTTC	CASSLASGGGGNGYTF
TRBV10-2	TRBJ2-7	.	TRBD1	TGCGCCAGCAAACCGGGAGGGACAGGGGACGAGCAGTACTTC	CASKPGGTGDEQYF
TRBV6-4	TRBJ1-6	.	.	TGTGCCAGCAGTGTCCGGGGTTCCGTGACACCCCTCCACTTT	CASSVRGSVTPLHF
TRBV7-2	TRBJ1-5	.	.	TGTGCCAGCAGCTTGGAGCGCCAGCCCCAGCATTTT	CASSLERQPQHF
TRBV18	TRBJ2-1	.	.	TGTGCCAGCTCACCACCGCCCGGTGGCAATGAGCAGTTCTTC	CASSPPPGGNEQFF
TRBV11-1	TRBJ2-7	.	.	TGTGCCAGCAGCTTAGTCCCAGGGAGGACCTACGAGCAGTACTTC	CASSLVPGRTYEQYF
TRBV6-5	TRBJ1-2	.	TRBD1	TGTGCCAGCAGTTACTCAGGACAGGGTTGGAATGGCTACACCTTC	CASSYSGQGWNGYTF
TRBV29-1	TRBJ1-5	few	.	TGCAGCGTGGGGGGGGGACCCGGAGAGTCCCAGCATTTT	CSVGGGPGESQHF
TRBV7-9	TRBJ1-5	.	.	TGTGCCAGCAGCTTATTGGACAGCGCAGGGCCCCAGCATTTT	CASSLLDSAGPQHF
TRBV19	TRBJ1-4	.	TRBD1	TGTGCCAGTAGCGGGGGGACAGGGGGGAATGAAAAACTGTTTTTT	CASSGGTGGNEKLFF
TRBV27	TRBJ1-1	.	TRBD1	TGTGCCAGCAGTCACAGGGGGCGGAAAGACACTGAAGCTTTCTTT	CASSHRGRKDTEAFF
TRBV6-5	TRBJ2-7	.	.	TGTGCCAGCAGGTTAGCGCTTCCCTCCTACGAGCAGTACTTC	CASRLALPSYEQYF
TRBV5-1	TRBJ1-1	.	.	TGCGCCAGCAGCTTTTCCCTACTAACGGGCACTGAAGCTTTCTTT	CASSFSLLTGTEAFF
TRBV6-5	TRBJ1-2	.	.	TGTGCCAGCAGTAAAACCGGGACTACCTTACACGGCTACACCTTC	CASSKTGTTLHGYTF
TRBV5-1	TRBJ2-5	few	.	TGCGCCAGCAGCTTGAGGACTACCCAAGAGACCCAGTACTTC	CASSLRTTQETQYF
TRBV19	TRBJ2-1	once	TRBD2	TGTGCCAGTAGCGCTATACTAGCGGGTTCCTACAATGAGCAGTTCTTC	CASSAILAGSYNEQFF
TRBV6-5	TRBJ1-3	.	.	TGTGCCACCTGTCCCAGGCTACTCTCTGGAAACACCATATATTTT	CATCPRLLSGNTIYF
TRBV5-1	TRBJ2-1	.	TRBD2	TGCGCCAGCAGCAATAGCGGGGGACTATCCTACAATGAGCAGTTCTTC	CASSNSGGLSYNEQFF
TRBV7-3	TRBJ1-2	.	TRBD1	TGTGCCAGCAACAACGGACAGGGAGGCGGCTACACCTTC	CASNNGQGGGYTF
TRBV11-3	TRBJ2-7	few	TRBD1	TGTGCCAGCAGCTTAGGGGGACAGGGGTTCTCCTACGAGCAGTACTTC	CASSLGGQGFSYEQYF